This T cell receptor (beta chain) was sequenced for a study of cytomegalovirus exposure and HLA in healthy donors (dated by TCRdb to the late 2010s). General notes on the study: In an earlier analysis of under 750 of the donors, less than 350 Gb of sequence data and 117 million unique TCR beta sequences from 150 million to 200 million T cells were reported. To predict cytomegalovirus infection status, the study combined high-throughput TCR immunosequencing, statistical association of individual TCRs with disease status, and machine learning. An earlier analysis of approximately 630 of the donors applied high-throughput TCR beta sequencing to assess whether each TCR beta V gene segment acted as functional or pseudogenic. Among 350 to 400 genotyped donors of the cohort, an average of about 240,000 unique TCR beta nucleotide sequences were sequenced per donor, roughly 18% of them non-productive. The aim of the study was to test whether cataloging public T cell receptors could identify signatures of past pathogen exposure. Of the approximately 400 genotyped donors, over 65% fell in the genetic ancestry cluster associated with self-reported Caucasian donors. The number of typed donors differed by locus: roughly 620-630 for A, B, C, DRB1 and DQB1; approximately 520 for DQA1; approximately 610 for DPA1; and around 470 for DPB1. All discovery cohort repertoires had been generated using a single sequencing platform. A later genetic analysis used genome-wide SNP genotypes for about 55% of the 666 donors, treating that subset as a discovery cohort. Alongside the repertoire data, information on donor age, sex, ethnicity and CMV serostatus was compiled. The T cell repertoires of 666 subjects were profiled by immunosequencing and related to cytomegalovirus serostatus. Rather than drawing on any new phenotypic data, the later analysis identified candidate immune exposures from TCR beta sequences and the way those sequences occurred across donors. A separate validation cohort of roughly 130 different subjects was used in addition to the roughly 700-subject first cohort. Roughly 5 DR-DQ haplotypes were handled as single units for association and clustering because linkage in the cohort was strong. A later analysis re-analyzed previously published TCR beta repertoires from roughly 630 donors and added high-resolution HLA genotyping to study TCR occurrence patterns. HLA typing included class I and class II loci at four-digit resolution. An early release covering about 600 HLA-typed donors comprised about 300 gigabases of sequencing data and tens of millions of unique TCR sequences.

A note on this clone: Its antigen has not been determined. There are no base qualities to consult, and no much larger clone falls within one base.

V lost 0 bases and J lost 7 bases; the stretch between them is 4 bases long. The CDR3, cysteine through phenylalanine, is 11 amino acids long. Solely the CDR3 DNA is kept, with 33 bases framed from the first base. From a lookup of the germline V gene (reference sequence), CDR1 and CDR2 are DFQATT and SNEGSKA. Results and caveats for the whole study, not just this receptor: At a false discovery rate of 0.05, a later analysis linked some 18,000 TCR beta sequences to specific HLA alleles. Presence/absence analyses assumed roughly uniform sequencing depth across donors, an assumption that may not hold. A later genetic analysis reported fewer N-insertions in productive TCRs among donors in an Asian-associated ancestry cluster than the approximately 700-donor mean. In a later analysis, TCR association rates were found to vary across HLA loci, with the most associated TCRs seen for DRB1 alleles and the fewest for HLA-C alleles. Because some donors lacked HLA typing at each locus, the association tests relied only on the typed subset. A later analysis found that HLA-associated TCR beta chains were more clonally expanded and had lower generation probabilities than equally common non-associated chains. An earlier analysis of some 590 of the donors showed that most TCR beta V segments appeared in productive rearrangements either about 87% or about 30% of the time, which broadly matched IMGT annotations. Assigning TCR associations to individual alleles was difficult when HLA alleles, especially DR and DQ, strongly co-occurred. A group of highly shared sequence variants was considered likely to be a technical artifact of the sequencing pipeline. In vitro tests confirmed that a few of the cytomegalovirus-associated TCR beta chains recognize cytomegalovirus antigens. V-gene and J-gene trimming of TCR beta chains was associated with a missense DCLRE1C variant in a later genetic analysis, and the association was replicated in an independent cohort. A further reported finding was that TCR beta sequences accurately predicted the HLA-A and HLA-B alleles for most subjects in the first cohort. The classifier was reported to diagnose cytomegalovirus status with high specificity and sensitivity in both the original and validation cohorts. Some IMGT-functional V segments, including TRBV6-2 and TRBV6-3, could not be distinguished by the 87-base-pair reads and were therefore excluded. A later analysis reported that several top co-occurrence clusters appeared linked to parvovirus B19, influenza, CMV and Epstein-Barr virus. According to a later analysis, most CMV-associated TCR beta chains appeared to be HLA-restricted, and the HLA associations seemed to be driven largely by CMV exposure. Because counts were too low, 15 to 20 rarely observed V segments, including chromosome 9 orphons, were left out of the earlier analysis of over 550 of the donors. The authors suggested that the approach could potentially be extended to other disease states and immunological phenotypes. For the cohort, immune exposure information was limited to CMV serostatus. Linkage disequilibrium might explain the correlated functional status among segregating V segments, but an unknown experimental factor could not be ruled out. Most TCR sequences were seen in very few donors, while some public TCRs were found in many individuals. The study listed 150 to 200 TCR beta chains as associated with cytomegalovirus. This cohort had only TCR beta chains sequenced, and the lack of alpha or paired-chain data limited which features could be detected.

Receptor amplification or capture employed the immunoSEQ multiplex PCR assay. A mixture of 60 forward primers for TCR Vbeta segments and 13 reverse primers for TCR Jbeta segments was used in the multiplex PCR. The CDR3 region of rearranged TCR beta genes was amplified from genomic DNA by a multiplex PCR assay. The amplified TCR beta libraries were sequenced on the Illumina HiSeq System as 87-base-pair reads. On the authors' methods: A later analysis counted 65 million to 90 million unique TCR beta chains across the 550 to 700 repertoires, and around 9.9 million of these chains were shared by at least two donors. Raw reads were error-corrected and collapsed into unique sequences by a nearest-neighbor algorithm in which closely related sequences were merged to remove PCR and sequencing errors. Alignment of CDR3 sequences to IMGT reference sequences was used to assign V, D and J gene segments. Each retained sequence needed at least a six-nucleotide match to both a V gene segment and a J gene segment. A rearrangement was called productive if the CDR3 had no stop codons and remained in frame with V and J, and every other rearrangement was called non-productive. Following IMGT convention, CDR3 was defined as the stretch from the second conserved V-encoded cysteine to the conserved J-encoded phenylalanine. The earlier analysis of some 550 of the donors excluded any sequence lacking an unambiguous match to a single V gene segment. In an earlier analysis of a few hundred of the donors, a V segment was called functional when productive rearrangements were above 56.7%, and segregating when the standard deviation between donors exceeded 5%. A statistical classification framework was developed to diagnose cytomegalovirus status using the catalog of TCR beta chain sequences. In a later analysis, V and J genes were assigned by comparing TCR nucleotide sequences against IMGT/GENE-DB human TR gene sequences. The TCRdist pipeline was used in a later analysis to assign CDR3 sequences and most-parsimonious VDJ recombination scenarios. In a later analysis, every TCR beta chain was defined by the combination of its CDR3 amino acid sequence and its V-gene family, and reads without a unique V-gene family were dropped. To address suspected cross-contamination and a sequencing artifact, a later analysis removed roughly 580 highly shared, low-generation-probability nucleotide sequences. A later analysis calculated a clonal expansion index for each public chain from normalized within-repertoire ranks of inferred template counts. In a later analysis, generation probabilities were computed using a VDJ recombination model fitted to out-of-frame rearrangements, and the results were checked against IGoR. A later analysis scored TCR-TCR, TCR-HLA and TCR-CMV co-occurrence with hypergeometric tests, applying a repertoire-size bias correction to TCR pairs. In a later analysis, false discovery rates were estimated by permuting HLA or CMV assignments 20 times. In a later analysis, co-occurring TCRs were grouped with DBSCAN, and TCRdist sequence similarity was added when clustering was performed within HLA-allele-positive subsets. Repertoires with fewer than 30,000 or more than 120,000 public chains, plus five repertoires with anomalous nucleotide sharing, were excluded from co-occurrence clustering. TCRdb's version of the immuneACCESS table is confined to in-frame rearrangements and falls short of the full clone set. An unresolved V gene accounts for under half of the shortfall where checked; the remainder is of unknown origin. Clone size and V and J calls were adopted from that table, with D and trimming inferred from the DNA. The sample data list some 130,000 clones, and around 80% of these were observed just once. The ten largest clones add up to roughly 1.5% of the sample.

The cohort consisted of some 730 healthy bone marrow donors. All cohort members were sampled while nominally healthy, although unrecorded immune exposures were likely present. The donor tested CMV seronegative, placing the donor among the 350 or so seronegative members of the cohort. Every donor gave a peripheral blood sample, and the peripheral blood mononuclear cells from that sample were used for TCR beta sequencing. The Qiagen DNeasy Blood Extraction Kit was used to extract genomic DNA from the blood cell samples. Source material: PBMCs. The receptor was isolated from a female donor in good health and CMV-seronegative. The rearrangement joined TRBV20-1 to TRBJ2-1; the D gene identity is not certain. At the DNA level, the sequence is TGCAGTGCTAGAGATCCGAATGAGCAGTTCTTC. The encoded protein is CSARDPNEQFF.